The clone carrying this T cell receptor (beta chain) was observed once. What it recognizes is unknown. Sequencing was performed with immunoSEQ multiplex PCR; in TCRdb, only in-frame clones are kept and a portion is missing. The repertoire consists of hundreds of thousands of clones, with less than 98% occurring once and the leading ten covering 0.045% to 0.07%. Healthy and HIV-negative, the adult donors had no recent acute infections or vaccinations. The data belong to a study of shared clonotypes between healthy human individuals. Study overall: Each donor had three CD4 naive, three CD4 memory, two CD8 naive and one CD8 memory plate.

Overall study findings and caveats: The naive CD4 repertoires of a few donors were compared, and approximately 4.5% of clonotypes were shared.

The CDR3 sequence is 16 residues long. The V gene's germline CDR1 is SQVTM and CDR2 ANQGSEA. The ends lost 0 bases at V and 4 bases at J; junction bases unmatched: 6. Sequenced sample: naive CD4+ T cells sorted from blood. Subset specified: CD45RA+ positively selected. The clonotype comes from a woman aged 25 to 39 in good health. The rearrangement uses TRBV29-1 and TRBJ2-2; 9 nucleotides match TRBD2. CDR3 region: CSVEDRASGITGELFF. Here the CDR3 DNA reads TGCAGCGTTGAAGATCGGGCTAGCGGGATCACCGGGGAGCTGTTTTTT.